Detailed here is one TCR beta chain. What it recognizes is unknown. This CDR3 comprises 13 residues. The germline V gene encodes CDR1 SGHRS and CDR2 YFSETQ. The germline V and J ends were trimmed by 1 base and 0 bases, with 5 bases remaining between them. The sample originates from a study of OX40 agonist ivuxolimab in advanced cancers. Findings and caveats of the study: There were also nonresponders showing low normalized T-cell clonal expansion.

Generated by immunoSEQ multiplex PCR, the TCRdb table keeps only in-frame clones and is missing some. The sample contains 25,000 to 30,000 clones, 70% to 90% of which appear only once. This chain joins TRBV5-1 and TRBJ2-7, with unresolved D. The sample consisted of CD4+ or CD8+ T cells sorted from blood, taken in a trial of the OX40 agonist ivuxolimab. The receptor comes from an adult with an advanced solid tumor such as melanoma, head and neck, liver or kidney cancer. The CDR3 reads CASSLTGSYEQYF. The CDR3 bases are TGCGCCAGCAGCTTGACCGGCTCCTACGAGCAGTACTTC. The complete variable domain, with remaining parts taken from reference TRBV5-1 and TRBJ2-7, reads KAGVTQTPRYLIKTRGQQVTLSCSPISGHRSVSWYQQTPGQGLQFLFEYFSETQRNKGNFPGRFSGRQFSNSRSEMNVSTLELGDSALYLCASSLTGSYEQYFGPGTRLTVT.